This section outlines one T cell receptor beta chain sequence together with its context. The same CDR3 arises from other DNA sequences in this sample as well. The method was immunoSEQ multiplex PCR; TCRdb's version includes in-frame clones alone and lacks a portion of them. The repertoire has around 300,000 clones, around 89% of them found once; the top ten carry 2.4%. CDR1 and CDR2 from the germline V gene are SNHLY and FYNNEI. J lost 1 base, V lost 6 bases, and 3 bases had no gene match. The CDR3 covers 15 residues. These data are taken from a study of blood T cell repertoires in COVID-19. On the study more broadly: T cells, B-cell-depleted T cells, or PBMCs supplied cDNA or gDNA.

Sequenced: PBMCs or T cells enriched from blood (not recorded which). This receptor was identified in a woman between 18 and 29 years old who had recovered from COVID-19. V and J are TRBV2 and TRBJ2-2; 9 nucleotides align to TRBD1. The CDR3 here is CASRETGGNTGELFF. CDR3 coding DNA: TGTGCCAGCAGAGAGACAGGGGGGAACACCGGGGAGCTGTTTTTT.